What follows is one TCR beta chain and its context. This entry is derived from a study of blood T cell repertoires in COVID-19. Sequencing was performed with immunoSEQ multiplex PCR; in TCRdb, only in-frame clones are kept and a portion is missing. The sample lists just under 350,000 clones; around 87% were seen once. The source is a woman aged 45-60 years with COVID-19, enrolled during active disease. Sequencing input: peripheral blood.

CDR3 protein: CASSIADTPLHF. The CDR3 DNA is TGTGCCAGTAGTATAGCGGACACACCCCTCCACTTT. The rearrangement uses TRBV19 and TRBJ1-6, with D possibly matching TRBD1 (5 bases). V was clipped by 1 base and J by 11 bases, with 6 bases between them. This CDR3 contains 12 residues. The germline V gene has CDR1 LNHDA and CDR2 SQIVND (reference sequence). Full variable domain (remainder filled in from reference TRBV19 and TRBJ1-6): DGGITQSPKYLFRKEGQNVTLSCEQNLNHDAMYWYRQDPGQGLRLIYYSQIVNDFQKGDIAEGYSVSREKKESFPLTVTSAQKNPTAFYLCASSIADTPLHFGNGTRLTVT.